These T cell receptor beta chains were read from a single sample in a study of shared T cell receptors in the human thymus. This table comes from immunoSEQ multiplex PCR, and its TCRdb copy is limited to in-frame clones, with some not included. The data show hundreds of thousands of clones, about 84% seen once. The same sample was also studied in work on human thymus T cells.

Sequenced: thymocytes. The receptors originated from a boy younger than two with a congenital heart defect. CDR3s include the opening cysteine and the closing phenylalanine or tryptophan. D genes are given only for firm matches. For some rows the clone size is stated as once, few or many, or as a class when expanded; others skip it.

clone size	J gene	CDR3 length	V gene	D gene	CDR3 protein	CDR3 DNA
-	TRBJ2-4	19	TRBV2	-	CASSGVREVRNLAKNIQYF	TGTGCCAGCAGTGGAGTCAGGGAAGTCCGGAATCTAGCCAAAAACATTCAGTACTTC
-	TRBJ1-5	15	TRBV7-2	-	CASSLGWGKNQPQHF	TGTGCCAGCAGCTTAGGGTGGGGCAAGAATCAGCCCCAGCATTTT
-	TRBJ1-5	14	TRBV5-1	-	CASSLEAGLQPQHF	TGCGCCAGCAGCTTGGAGGCAGGGCTTCAGCCCCAGCATTTT
few	TRBJ2-5	13	TRBV4-2	-	CASSQGAQETQYF	TGTGCCAGCAGCCAAGGGGCTCAAGAGACCCAGTACTTC
-	TRBJ2-1	14	TRBV7-9	-	CASSSRLVRHEQFF	TGTGCCAGCAGCTCACGACTAGTTCGCCATGAGCAGTTCTTC
-	TRBJ1-1	17	TRBV29-1	-	CSVAVGYPGVGNTEAFF	TGCAGCGTTGCAGTTGGATATCCAGGGGTAGGGAACACTGAAGCTTTCTTT
-	TRBJ2-3	17	TRBV11-2	-	CASSLDPREPLTDTQYF	TGTGCCAGCAGCTTAGATCCCAGGGAACCCCTAACAGATACGCAGTATTTT
-	TRBJ2-4	12	TRBV14	-	CASGAAKNIQYF	TGTGCCAGCGGTGCGGCCAAAAACATTCAGTACTTC
-	TRBJ2-1	15	TRBV7-2	TRBD2	CASSEAGDIFDEQFF	TGTGCCAGCAGCGAAGCGGGAGATATTTTCGATGAGCAGTTCTTC
-	TRBJ2-1	20	TRBV5-1	TRBD2	CASSPGVPGLAGASYNEQFF	TGCGCCAGCAGCCCTGGCGTCCCGGGACTAGCGGGAGCCTCCTACAATGAGCAGTTCTTC
-	TRBJ2-6	18	TRBV7-6	TRBD2	CASGLRAGARSGANVLTF	TGTGCCAGCGGACTGAGGGCGGGAGCGCGCTCTGGGGCCAACGTCCTGACTTTC
-	TRBJ2-7	16	TRBV28	TRBD2	CASSPNTSGGHYEQYF	TGTGCCAGCAGTCCAAATACTAGCGGGGGCCACTACGAGCAGTACTTC
-	TRBJ2-5	14	TRBV5-1	-	CASSLWGGPETQYF	TGCGCCAGCAGCTTGTGGGGGGGCCCCGAGACCCAGTACTTC
few	TRBJ1-1	14	TRBV6-6	-	CASSPPQARTEAFF	TGTGCCAGCAGTCCCCCACAGGCGAGGACTGAAGCTTTCTTT
-	TRBJ2-2	14	TRBV27	-	CASSLGLNTGELFF	TGTGCCAGCAGTTTGGGGCTGAACACCGGGGAGCTGTTTTTT
-	TRBJ1-1	18	TRBV5-1	-	CASSTRPGAILLNTEAFF	TGCGCCAGCAGCACAAGACCGGGTGCGATACTATTGAACACTGAAGCTTTCTTT
-	TRBJ2-5	15	TRBV27	TRBD1	CASSGRGLQQETQYF	TGTGCCAGCAGTGGCAGGGGGCTTCAACAAGAGACCCAGTACTTC
few	TRBJ2-1	18	TRBV7-2	TRBD2	CASRGTSGFLSSYNEQFF	TGTGCCAGCAGAGGGACTAGCGGGTTCCTTAGCTCCTACAATGAGCAGTTCTTC
-	TRBJ2-1	15	TRBV19	TRBD2	CASSTPSGAHNEQFF	TGTGCCAGTAGTACTCCTAGCGGGGCTCACAATGAGCAGTTCTTC
few	TRBJ1-5	14	TRBV30	TRBD1	CAWSGQGGNQPQHF	TGTGCCTGGAGTGGACAGGGCGGCAATCAGCCCCAGCATTTT
-	TRBJ2-7	14	TRBV7-2	-	CASSLGLAEDEQYF	TGTGCCAGCAGCTTAGGGCTAGCTGAAGACGAGCAGTACTTC
-	TRBJ1-5	14	TRBV29-1	TRBD1	CSVGEDRSNQPQHF	TGCAGCGTGGGGGAGGACAGGAGCAATCAGCCCCAGCATTTT
few	TRBJ2-5	21	TRBV10-2	TRBD2	CASSEPRERASGRRPQETQYF	TGCGCCAGCAGTGAGCCCAGGGAGCGGGCTAGCGGGAGAAGACCCCAAGAGACCCAGTACTTC
-	TRBJ1-4	15	TRBV18	-	CASSQSGLRNEKLFF	TGTGCCAGCTCACAATCGGGACTGCGAAATGAAAAACTGTTTTTT
-	TRBJ2-1	16	TRBV2	TRBD2	CASSENRRELNNEQFF	TGTGCCAGCAGTGAAAATAGGCGGGAGCTCAACAATGAGCAGTTCTTC
-	TRBJ2-2	19	TRBV13	-	CASSLYPTQGRANTGELFF	TGTGCCAGCAGCTTATATCCGACCCAGGGGAGGGCGAACACCGGGGAGCTGTTTTTT
-	TRBJ2-7	16	TRBV10-3	TRBD2	CAISELRTSGIYEQYF	TGTGCCATCAGTGAGTTGCGGACTAGCGGGATCTACGAGCAGTACTTC
-	TRBJ2-7	14	TRBV19	TRBD1	CASSYRDSSCEQYF	TGTGCCAGTAGCTATCGGGACAGCTCCTGCGAGCAGTACTTC
-	TRBJ2-5	18	TRBV6-1	-	CASSEEAGWVGGEETQYF	TGTGCCAGCAGTGAAGAGGCCGGCTGGGTTGGCGGCGAAGAGACCCAGTACTTC
once	TRBJ1-1	13	TRBV11-1	-	CASSPLWHTEAFF	TGTGCCAGCAGCCCCCTTTGGCACACTGAAGCTTTCTTT
-	TRBJ2-7	16	TRBV25-1	TRBD2	CASSGPPGLAHYEQYF	TGTGCCAGCAGTGGCCCACCGGGACTAGCCCATTACGAGCAGTACTTC
-	TRBJ1-1	16	TRBV5-1	-	CASSLARIKGDTEAFF	TGCGCCAGCAGCTTGGCCCGGATTAAAGGGGACACTGAAGCTTTCTTT
-	TRBJ2-5	15	TRBV25-1	TRBD2	CASRFSGRSQETQYF	TGTGCCAGCAGATTTAGCGGGAGGTCACAAGAGACCCAGTACTTC
-	TRBJ2-1	14	TRBV7-2	TRBD2	CASSFSGRAPPRFF	TGTGCCAGCAGCTTTTCGGGGAGGGCTCCCCCTCGGTTCTTC
once	TRBJ1-1	15	TRBV27	-	CASSREWSPNTEAFF	TGTGCCAGCAGCCGGGAATGGAGCCCGAACACTGAAGCTTTCTTT
-	TRBJ2-7	18	TRBV19	TRBD2	CASSIGLAAWGAPYEQYF	TGTGCCAGTAGTATAGGGCTAGCGGCCTGGGGAGCCCCCTACGAGCAGTACTTC
-	TRBJ2-7	12	TRBV2	-	CAKSTTSYEQYF	TGTGCCAAGAGCACTACCTCCTACGAGCAGTACTTC
once	TRBJ1-2	15	TRBV28	-	CASSLPFRGGFGYTF	TGTGCCAGCAGTTTGCCCTTTCGGGGGGGCTTTGGCTACACCTTC
-	TRBJ2-6	19	TRBV30	TRBD1	CATTGTGGAKSSGANVLTF	TGTGCCACGACCGGGACAGGGGGCGCCAAAAGCTCTGGGGCCAACGTCCTGACTTTC
few	TRBJ2-5	16	TRBV4-1	TRBD2	CASSHGLAGEGGEQYF	TGCGCCAGCAGCCACGGACTAGCGGGAGAGGGGGGTGAGCAGTACTTC
-	TRBJ1-5	14	TRBV6-5	-	CASSDRPRYGPQHF	TGTGCCAGCAGTGACAGGCCTCGATATGGGCCCCAGCATTTT
-	TRBJ2-2	13	TRBV9	-	CATTSSITGELFF	TGTGCCACCACTTCTAGCATCACCGGGGAGCTGTTTTTT
once	TRBJ1-5	18	TRBV18	TRBD1	CASSSMTGEDKGNQPQHF	TGTGCCAGCTCATCCATGACAGGGGAGGATAAGGGCAATCAGCCCCAGCATTTT
-	TRBJ2-4	18	TRBV4-1	TRBD2	CASSQFDSGRASKNIQYF	TGCGCCAGCAGCCAATTCGATAGCGGGAGGGCCTCCAAAAACATTCAGTACTTC
once	TRBJ1-3	16	TRBV15	TRBD1	CATSSQETGPGNTIYF	TGTGCCACCAGCAGTCAGGAGACAGGGCCTGGAAACACCATATATTTT
-	TRBJ2-1	15	TRBV27	TRBD2	CASSPIAGWNNEQFF	TGTGCCAGCAGTCCTATAGCGGGGTGGAACAATGAGCAGTTCTTC
-	TRBJ1-5	13	TRBV7-2	TRBD1	CASTGQGGQPQHF	TGTGCCAGCACAGGACAGGGAGGGCAGCCCCAGCATTTT
-	TRBJ2-7	14	TRBV7-2	-	CASSAPDSSYEQYF	TGTGCCAGCAGCGCCCCCGACAGCTCCTACGAGCAGTACTTC
-	TRBJ2-7	17	TRBV27	TRBD2	CASSFRDLAGGTYEQYF	TGTGCCAGCAGTTTCCGAGACCTAGCGGGAGGGACCTACGAGCAGTACTTC
-	TRBJ2-7	14	TRBV6-1	-	CASTPREETYEQYF	TGTGCCAGCACCCCGAGGGAGGAGACCTACGAGCAGTACTTC
-	TRBJ2-5	15	TRBV2	TRBD1	CASSDGDRVQETQYF	TGTGCCAGCAGTGACGGAGACAGGGTCCAAGAGACCCAGTACTTC
-	TRBJ2-2	16	TRBV5-1	-	CASSAYGTHRTGELFF	TGCGCCAGCAGCGCCTACGGGACACATCGCACCGGGGAGCTGTTTTTT
-	TRBJ2-5	15	TRBV4-1	-	CASSSLENGQETQYF	TGCGCCAGCAGCTCCCTTGAGAACGGCCAAGAGACCCAGTACTTC
-	TRBJ1-1	14	TRBV9	-	CASSVEGVNTEAFF	TGTGCCAGCAGCGTAGAGGGGGTGAACACTGAAGCTTTCTTT
-	TRBJ2-3	13	TRBV19	-	CASSIVFADTQYF	TGTGCCAGTAGTATAGTCTTTGCGGATACGCAGTATTTT
few	TRBJ2-3	20	TRBV28	TRBD2	CASSGSGRGDHHDSTDTQYF	TGTGCCAGCAGTGGTAGCGGGAGAGGGGACCACCACGATAGCACAGATACGCAGTATTTT
-	TRBJ2-3	16	TRBV7-9	-	CASSSTLPTTTDTQYF	TGTGCCAGCAGCTCGACTTTGCCCACCACCACAGATACGCAGTATTTT
-	TRBJ2-1	18	TRBV27	TRBD2	CASSTGLAGAYSYNEQFF	TGTGCCAGCTCTACTGGACTAGCGGGAGCTTACTCCTACAATGAGCAGTTCTTC
-	TRBJ2-3	17	TRBV4-3	-	CASSQDYFEASTDTQYF	TGCGCCAGCAGCCAAGATTACTTCGAGGCGAGCACAGATACGCAGTATTTT
-	TRBJ2-2	19	TRBV5-6	TRBD1	CASSLVRQGRPSNTGELFF	TGTGCCAGCAGCTTGGTGAGACAGGGGCGACCTTCGAACACCGGGGAGCTGTTTTTT